Shown below are 26 T cell receptor beta chains from a single sample sequenced in a study of blood T cells in healthy people across ages. Together with a sample-barcoded 5' primer, a J-beta primer mix was included in a second PCR lasting roughly 6 to 12 cycles. Via MiXCR, TCRdb re-called the 5' RACE reads, giving one row per CDR3 protein. The table lists 250,000 to 300,000 distinct CDR3 sequences, roughly 26% of them singletons. Sequenced input: blood. These receptor sequences come from a woman in her seventies in good health.

This clonotype was counted between two and nine times. The rearrangement uses TRBV27 and TRBJ1-2; D is unclear. Germline V gene sequence: CDR1 MNHEY, CDR2 SMNVEV (reference sequence). This CDR3 region has 14 residues. V lost 0 bases, J lost 5 bases, and 10 bases lay in between. The CDR3 nucleotides are TGTGCCAGCAGTTTATCGAGCCCCGGTTATGGCTACACCTTC. Translated, it gives CASSLSSPGYGYTF.

This clonotype was recorded a few times. This chain connects TRBV27 to TRBJ2-5, with D possibly TRBD2 on 6 matching bases. Germline V gene data show CDR1 as MNHEY and CDR2 as SMNVEV (reference sequence). The CDR3 is 14 amino acids. Trimming pared 8 bases from V and 5 bases from J, leaving 18 bases between. The CDR3 sequence is CASFRAGRPETQYF. CDR3 DNA sequence: TGTGCCAGCTTCCGGGCGGGGCGCCCCGAGACCCAGTACTTC.

The sample holds many counts of this clonotype. This chain links TRBV29-1 with TRBJ2-1; 7 nucleotides align to TRBD2. The germline V gene encodes CDR1 SQVTM and CDR2 ANQGSEA. The CDR3 spans 17 residues. V lost 4 bases and J lost 0; bases outside the gene matches: 12. CDR3 DNA: TGCAGCGTTGCCCCAGCCGGGAGGAACATCTCCTACAATGAGCAGTTCTTC. This codes for CSVAPAGRNISYNEQFF.

This clonotype was detected a few times. CDR3 sequence (DNA): TGTGCCAGCAGTTTACCTGGGGGGCTGAACACCGGGGAGCTGTTTTTT. Amino acids: CASSLPGGLNTGELFF. The genes are TRBV28 and TRBJ2-2; tentatively, D is TRBD1 or TRBD2 (6 bases each). From germline, CDR1 is MDHEN and CDR2 SYDVKM. V shed 2 bases and J shed 1 base, with 11 bases lying between them. CDR3 length: 16 amino acids.

The chain links TRBV12-3 or TRBV12-4 to TRBJ1-5; 12 nucleotides line up with TRBD1. V lost 6 bases to trimming and J lost 1 base; unmatched junction nucleotides: 7. The CDR3 consists of 17 residues. As DNA, the CDR3 is TGTGCCAGCAGAACCGGGACAGGGGGCATAAGCAATCAGCCCCAGCATTTT. Its protein is CASRTGTGGISNQPQHF.

The rearrangement uses TRBV28 and TRBJ2-7; 8 positions agree with TRBD2. The CDR3 has 15 amino acids. The germline V gene has CDR1 MDHEN and CDR2 SYDVKM. J lost 0 bases, V lost 3 bases, and 4 bases had no gene match. CDR3 DNA: TGTGCCAGCAGTTTGTTCGGGACTAGCTCCTACGAGCAGTACTTC. This translates into CASSLFGTSSYEQYF.

On this clonotype itself: One junction end does not reproduce the germline sequence, and a read error may be involved. The genes are TRBV18 and TRBJ2-3; tentative D call: TRBD1 (5 bases). This CDR3 spans 14 amino acids. CDR1 and CDR2 from the germline V gene are KGHSH and LQKENI. CDR3 coding DNA: TGTGCCGGCTCACTATATTCAGGGACAGATACGCAGTATTTT. Residues: CAGSLYSGTDTQYF.

This clonotype occurred a few times. The chain has TRBV20-1 and TRBJ2-6; D assignment may be TRBD1 or TRBD2 (5 bases each). Germline V gives CDR1 DFQATT, CDR2 SNEGSKA (reference sequence). The CDR3 contains 14 residues. The germline V and J ends were trimmed by 4 bases and 2 bases, with 9 bases remaining between them. The CDR3 DNA reads as TGCAGTGCTATTAGGGACGCTGGGGCCAACGTCCTGACTTTC. Amino acid sequence: CSAIRDAGANVLTF.

This chain connects TRBV20-1 to TRBJ2-5, with D perhaps assigned TRBD1 or TRBD2 (5 bases each). The CDR3 contains 14 residues. CDR1 is DFQATT and CDR2 is SNEGSKA in the germline V gene (reference sequence). V was pared by 1 base and J by 1 base, with 10 bases between. The CDR3 nucleotides read TGCAGTGCTAGAGTTCTTGGGACCCAAGAGACCCAGTACTTC. It codes for CSARVLGTQETQYF.

The rearrangement links TRBV7-6 to TRBJ2-7; TRBD2 aligns across 13 bases. Germline V lookup: CDR1 SGHVS, CDR2 FNYEAQ. Germline trimming cut 5 bases from V and 5 bases from J; bases unmatched to any gene: 6. The CDR3 contains 15 residues. The CDR3: CASSKTSGRADEQYF. The CDR3 DNA sequence: TGTGCCAGCAGCAAAACTAGCGGGAGGGCCGACGAGCAGTACTTC.

Remarks on this clonotype: Because it lacks the conserved phenylalanine or tryptophan at the end, this CDR3 is likely a read error. The chain joins TRBV7-9 to TRBJ1-2; D may be TRBD1 (6 bases). V dropped 5 bases and J dropped 4 bases, with 11 bases sitting between them. CDR1 and CDR2 from the germline V gene are SEHNR and FQNEAQ (reference sequence). The CDR3 has 13 residues. CDR3 bases: TGTGCCAGCAGCCTTGGGACACGCTATGGCTACACCCTC. This gives the protein CASSLGTRYGYTL.

The rearrangement joins TRBV7-3 to TRBJ2-5; perhaps TRBD2 as D (5 bases). CDR3 length: 13 amino acids. The germline gives CDR1 SGHTA, CDR2 FQGTGA. Trimming shortened V by 4 bases and J by 4 bases, and 10 bases separated the two germline ends. The CDR3 nucleotides read TGTGCCAGCAGCTCTAGCTTCCGAGAGACCCAGTACTTC. This gives the protein CASSSSFRETQYF.

This clonotype was found a few times. V is TRBV7-2 and J is TRBJ1-2; tentative D call: TRBD1 (5 bases). The CDR3 extends over 15 amino acids. Germline CDR1 and CDR2: SGHTA and FQGNSA. The V and J ends lost 2 bases and 4 bases respectively, with 14 bases between them. The CDR3 DNA reads TGTGCCAGCAGCTTACTCCCGGAAGGGGTCTATGGCTACACCTTC. This codes for CASSLLPEGVYGYTF.

Only a few counts were recorded for this clonotype. The chain uses TRBV12-3 or TRBV12-4 and TRBJ1-2, with D unclear. V dropped 5 bases and J dropped 4 bases, with 11 bases sitting between them. This CDR3 is built from 13 residues. The CDR3 DNA sequence: TGTGCCAGCAGTACCGGGCATTCCTATGGCTACACCTTC. It specifies CASSTGHSYGYTF.

Only a few counts were recorded for this clonotype. This may be a read error, as it is one base from a much larger clone. V gene TRBV27 combines with J gene TRBJ2-1, with a tentative D call TRBD1 (6 bases). Judging by the DNA end, TRBJ2-7 fits better; the J call may be wrong. This CDR3 spans 14 amino acids. The germline CDR1 and CDR2 sequences are MNHEY and SMNVEV (reference sequence). The CDR3 here is CASGYAGAPREQYF. The CDR3 bases are TGTGCCAGCGGTTATGCAGGGGCCCCTAGGGAGCAGTACTTC.

This clonotype has a handful of counts. The V call is TRBV5-1, the J call TRBJ2-1; 9 bases align to TRBD2. V was clipped by 0 bases and J by 7 bases; unmatched bases: 11. The CDR3 extends over 17 amino acids. Germline CDR1 and CDR2: SGHRS and YFSETQ. The CDR3: CASSLESSGRGTNEQFF. CDR3 in DNA: TGCGCCAGCAGCTTGGAAAGTAGCGGGAGAGGTACGAATGAGCAGTTCTTC.

This sequence joins TRBV29-1 and TRBJ2-1; no clear D. V dropped 3 bases and J dropped 5 bases, with 14 bases sitting between them. The CDR3 totals 14 residues. Germline CDR1 SQVTM, CDR2 ANQGSEA. CDR3 coding DNA: TGCAGCGTTGAGGCGGAGTGGAATGACAATGAGCAGTTCTTC. Its protein is CSVEAEWNDNEQFF.

In this sample, this clonotype turned up a few times. The chain uses TRBV7-9 and TRBJ2-5; D is unresolved. The DNA end favors TRBJ2-1, so the J call may be wrong. The CDR3 runs to 11 residues. From germline, CDR1 is SEHNR and CDR2 FQNEAQ (reference sequence). DNA of the CDR3: TGTGCCAGCCCTCTAAGCAATGAGCAGTTCTTC. Its protein is CASPLSNEQFF.

This clonotype was counted a few times. The rearrangement links TRBV29-1 to TRBJ1-2; D gene unclear. Germline-derived CDR1 and CDR2 are SQVTM and ANQGSEA. CDR3 length equals 10 residues. V was shortened by 4 bases and J by 5 bases, with 5 bases between the two germline ends. The CDR3 DNA reads TGCAGCGTTGGAGAATATGGCTACACCTTC. This sequence encodes CSVGEYGYTF. Full variable domain (rest looked up from reference TRBV29-1 and TRBJ1-2): SAVISQKPSRDICQRGTSLTIQCQVDSQVTMMFWYRQQPGQSLTLIATANQGSEATYESGFVIDKFPISRPNLTFSTLTVSNMSPEDSSIYLCSVGEYGYTFGSGTRLTVV.

This clonotype turned up a few times. The chain carries TRBV20-1 and TRBJ1-6; TRBD1 is a possible D gene (5 bases). The germline V gene encodes CDR1 DFQATT and CDR2 SNEGSKA (reference sequence). Trimming took 6 bases from V and 18 from J, leaving 18 bases between them. The CDR3 runs to 11 residues. CDR3 DNA sequence: TGCAGTGCGTCACCCGGGACCATCGCCCACTTT. Encoded protein: CSASPGTIAHF.

This clonotype showed up just a few times. The V call is TRBV10-3, the J call TRBJ1-2; 9 bases align to TRBD1. This CDR3 is 11 amino acids long. Germline values: CDR1 ENHRY, CDR2 SYGVKD. V trimming: 4 bases; J trimming: 10 bases; junction bases outside the gene matches: 1. The CDR3 region is CAISGQGDYTF. The CDR3 DNA reads as TGTGCCATCAGTGGACAGGGGGACTACACCTTC.

The chain has TRBV7-2 and TRBJ2-7, with D tentatively TRBD2 (6 bases). Per the germline V gene, CDR1 is SGHTA and CDR2 is FQGNSA. Trimming shortened V by 5 bases and J by 3 bases, and 14 bases separated the two germline ends. The CDR3 length is 14 residues. CDR3 amino acids: CASSRALANYEQYF. CDR3 sequence (DNA): TGTGCCAGCAGCCGGGCCCTAGCGAACTACGAGCAGTACTTC.

This clonotype showed up just a few times. V gene TRBV29-1 combines with J gene TRBJ2-5; D might be TRBD2 (6 bases). The CDR3 totals 14 residues. Germline V CDR1 and CDR2: SQVTM, ANQGSEA. Trimming cost V 7 bases and J 5 bases, with 20 bases left between them. This CDR3 reads CSESKMTSSETQYF. For the CDR3, the DNA is TGCAGCGAAAGTAAAATGACTAGTTCGGAGACCCAGTACTTC.

This clonotype was seen more than once but under ten times. This rearrangement joins TRBV5-1 to TRBJ1-2; TRBD1 matches 9 bases. This CDR3 comprises 15 residues. Trimming took 0 bases from V and 1 from J; bases not matched to a gene: 1. Germline lookup yields CDR1 SGHRS and CDR2 YFSETQ. CDR3 DNA: TGCGCCAGCAGCTTGGAGGGACAGGGTAACTATGGCTACACCTTC. It yields the protein CASSLEGQGNYGYTF.

This clonotype was observed once. The gene calls are TRBV11-3 and TRBJ2-3; 8 bases match TRBD1. There are 16 residues in the CDR3. CDR1 SGHNT and CDR2 YENEEA come from the germline V gene. The ends lost 2 bases at V and 1 base at J; junction bases unmatched: 5. The CDR3 spells CASSLRPGQGTDTQYF. The DNA for the CDR3 is TGTGCCAGCAGCTTACGGCCGGGACAGGGCACAGATACGCAGTATTTT.

This CDR3 reads CASSTDSRYGKLFF. The CDR3, as DNA: TGTGCCAGCAGTACGGACAGCCGCTATGGAAAACTGTTTTTT. The chain is built from TRBV27 and TRBJ1-4; a possible D gene is TRBD1 (6 bases). The CDR3 consists of 14 residues. V dropped 5 bases and J dropped 10 bases, with 17 bases sitting between them. Germline V gene data show CDR1 as MNHEY and CDR2 as SMNVEV (reference sequence).